Below are 7 T cell receptor beta chains sequenced from a single sample in a study of cytotoxic CD8 clonotypes in ibrutinib-treated CLL. TCRdb keeps only in-frame clones here, not all; method: immunoSEQ multiplex PCR. The table has some 27,000 clones, 45% to 65% seen once. Sample: PBMCs, taken before ibrutinib treatment. These receptors all stem from a human donor with chronic lymphocytic leukemia.

This clone is judged medium-sized. The CDR3 sequence: CASSSGQGISQPQHF. The CDR3 DNA sequence: TGTGCCAGCAGCTCCGGACAGGGAATTTCACAGCCCCAGCATTTT. The rearrangement uses TRBV6-5 and TRBJ1-5; 8 nucleotides match TRBD1. Per the germline V gene, CDR1 is MNHEY and CDR2 is SVGAGI. The V segment lost 6 bases and the J segment 7 bases; nucleotides outside the gene matches: 11. This CDR3 contains 15 residues.

This chain uses TRBV7-2 with TRBJ2-3; TRBD2 agrees at 11 bases. CDR1 and CDR2 from the germline V gene are SGHTA and FQGNSA. Trimming took 3 bases from V and 2 from J; bases not matched to a gene: 1. This CDR3 is 15 amino acids long. CDR3 residues: CASSLGLADTDTQYF. The CDR3 DNA follows: TGTGCCAGCAGCTTGGGACTAGCGGACACAGATACGCAGTATTTT.

The rearrangement joins TRBV10-3 to TRBJ2-5; no clear D. This CDR3 contains 14 residues. Trimming removed 0 bases at V and 4 bases at J, with 9 bases between. Germline lookup yields CDR1 ENHRY and CDR2 SYGVKD. CDR3 sequence reads: CAISESGSGETQYF. The CDR3 nucleotides read TGTGCCATCAGTGAGTCGGGGTCGGGAGAGACCCAGTACTTC.

This chain uses TRBV11-2 with TRBJ2-7; 10 bases are a match to TRBD2. The trim removed 5 bases at V and 3 bases at J, leaving 4 bases unmatched. Per the germline V gene, CDR1 is SGHAT and CDR2 is FQNNGV. CDR3 size: 14 residues. CDR3 protein: CASSLLAGGYEQYF. CDR3 in DNA: TGTGCCAGCAGCCTGTTAGCGGGGGGCTACGAGCAGTACTTC.

This chain joins TRBV13 and TRBJ2-7; D not certain. Trimming took off 3 bases at V and 2 bases at J, with 5 bases between the two ends. The CDR3 loop spans 12 amino acids. Germline values: CDR1 PRHDT, CDR2 FYEKMQ (reference sequence). CDR3 bases: TGTGCCAGCAGCTTCGAGCCCTACGAGCAGTACTTC. Its protein product is CASSFEPYEQYF. Complete variable domain (other parts from reference TRBV13 and TRBJ2-7): AAGVIQSPRHLIKEKRETATLKCYPIPRHDTVYWYQQGPGQDPQFLISFYEKMQSDKGSIPDRFSAQQFSDYHSELNMSSLELGDSALYFCASSFEPYEQYFGPGTRLTVT.

This clone came up a few times. V and J are TRBV21-1 and TRBJ1-4; the table calls TRBD1, which could not be checked here. TRBV21-1 counts as a pseudogene. This CDR3 comprises 17 residues. The CDR3: CASSKGKKGQGREKLFF. For the CDR3, the DNA is TGTGCCAGCAGCAAAGGTAAAAAGGGACAGGGGAGGGAAAAACTGTTTTTT.

This clone is categorized as medium-sized. The CDR3 DNA reads as TGTGCCAGCAGAAGACCGGGGGGAACCGGGGAGCTGTTTTTT. Protein: CASRRPGGTGELFF. The chain links TRBV6-1 to TRBJ2-2; 7 positions match TRBD2. Germline values: CDR1 MNHNS, CDR2 SASEGT. The CDR3 loop spans 14 amino acids. The V and J ends lost 6 bases and 5 bases, in that order; junction bases with no gene match: 6.